One and the same sample provided the 17 T cell receptor beta chains below, sequenced in a study of shared clonotypes between healthy human individuals. Sequenced by immunoSEQ multiplex PCR; TCRdb stores in-frame clones only, minus some. Among about 1.5 million clones listed, around 97% were seen once. The sequencing sample was made of naive CD4+ T cells sorted from blood. The subset: CD45RA+ positively selected. These receptors originate from a man between 25 and 39 years old in good health.

As concerns this clone: The identical CDR3 is also encoded by other nucleotide sequences in the sample. V gene TRBV11-3 combines with J gene TRBJ2-2; no reliable D call. Trimming stripped 1 base from V and 6 bases from J, with 6 bases between. Looked up from germline, CDR1 is SGHNT and CDR2 is YENEEA. The CDR3 totals 13 residues. CDR3: CASSLGGPGELFF. For the CDR3, the DNA is TGTGCCAGCAGCTTAGGTGGGCCCGGGGAGCTGTTTTTT.

This chain joins TRBV5-1 and TRBJ2-3, with D possibly TRBD2 on 6 matching bases. V was cut by 5 bases and J by 1 base, with 14 bases left in between. The CDR3 totals 15 residues. Per the germline V gene, CDR1 is SGHRS and CDR2 is YFSETQ. CDR3 loop: CASSNMTSGTDTQYF. The CDR3 DNA reads TGCGCCAGCAGTAATATGACTAGTGGCACAGATACGCAGTATTTT. The full variable domain, in which reference TRBV5-1 and TRBJ2-3 provide the parts outside the CDR3, is KAGVTQTPRYLIKTRGQQVTLSCSPISGHRSVSWYQQTPGQGLQFLFEYFSETQRNKGNFPGRFSGRQFSNSRSEMNVSTLELGDSALYLCASSNMTSGTDTQYFGPGTRLTVL.

The chain has TRBV9 and TRBJ2-1; D is unclear. Germline values: CDR1 SGDLS, CDR2 YYNGEE. The CDR3 has 14 amino acids. Trimming took 7 bases from V and 8 from J, leaving 19 bases between them. In DNA form, the CDR3 reads TGTGCCAGCGCAAAATGGACCTTCGACGATGAGCAGTTCTTC. Residues: CASAKWTFDDEQFF.

The chain recombines TRBV28 with TRBJ1-2; maybe TRBD1 (5 bases). CDR1 and CDR2 (germline): MDHEN, SYDVKM. The CDR3 runs 13 residues. With 7 bases removed from V and 7 bases from J, the gap between germline ends came to 16 bases. CDR3 nucleotides: TGTGCCAGCACCGAACCAGGGCTCGGTGGCTACACCTTC. It codes for CASTEPGLGGYTF.

This chain links TRBV28 with TRBJ2-1; the D is unclear. The CDR3 length is 13 residues. CDR1 is MDHEN and CDR2 is SYDVKM in the germline V gene. V dropped 8 bases and J dropped 4 bases, with 12 bases sitting between them. In DNA, the CDR3 is TGTGCCAGCTTCGACCTCATGTACAATGAGCAGTTCTTC. Amino acids: CASFDLMYNEQFF.

The chain combines TRBV28 with TRBJ2-7; tentative D call: TRBD2 (6 bases). Germline V gene lookup returns CDR1 MDHEN and CDR2 SYDVKM. CDR3 size: 15 residues. With 7 bases removed from V and 2 bases from J, the gap between germline ends came to 18 bases. The CDR3 region has the DNA TGTGCCAGCACAGAAACAGGCGGGGCGACCTACGAGCAGTACTTC. This sequence encodes CASTETGGATYEQYF.

The chain recombines TRBV6-1 with TRBJ2-7; possibly TRBD2 for D (5 bases). Looked up from germline, CDR1 is MNHNS and CDR2 is SASEGT. CDR3 size: 15 residues. V was shortened by 2 bases and J by 2 bases, with 13 bases between the two germline ends. CDR3 sequence (DNA): TGTGCCAGCAGTGAACGTGGGGAGTATACCTACGAGCAGTACTTC. Its translation is CASSERGEYTYEQYF.

The rearrangement links TRBV19 to TRBJ2-7, with TRBD1 identical over 8 bases. CDR1 LNHDA and CDR2 SQIVND come from the germline V gene (reference sequence). This CDR3 is 16 amino acids long. After removal of 3 bases from V and 6 bases from J, the junction contained 13 bases not matched to a gene. The CDR3 reads CASSMTPGTGGREQYF. The CDR3 DNA sequence: TGTGCCAGTAGTATGACCCCCGGGACAGGCGGGCGCGAGCAGTACTTC.

This clone was observed a single time. The rearrangement joins TRBV11-2 to TRBJ2-7; a possible D gene is TRBD1 (6 bases). This CDR3 is 15 amino acids long. Looked up from germline, CDR1 is SGHAT and CDR2 is FQNNGV. Trimming took off 1 base at V and 5 bases at J, with 15 bases between the two ends. The CDR3 coding sequence is TGTGCCAGCAGCTTAGGCCCCGGGACATTTAACGAGCAGTACTTC. It codes for CASSLGPGTFNEQYF. Full variable domain (outside the CDR3, taken from reference TRBV11-2 and TRBJ2-7): EAGVAQSPRYKIIEKRQSVAFWCNPISGHATLYWYQQILGQGPKLLIQFQNNGVVDDSQLPKDRFSAERLKGVDSTLKIQPAKLEDSAVYLCASSLGPGTFNEQYFGPGTRLTVT.

J is TRBJ2-5 and V is TRBV10-3; D remains ambiguous. In germline, CDR1 is ENHRY, CDR2 SYGVKD. CDR3 length: 13 residues. V was pared by 0 bases and J by 5 bases, with 7 bases between. Here the CDR3 DNA reads TGTGCCATCAGTGAGTCGCCCGAGGAGACCCAGTACTTC. It translates to CAISESPEETQYF.

The V and J genes are TRBV5-1 and TRBJ2-3, with TRBD1 matching over 9 bases. The J segment lost 1 base and the V segment lost 3 bases, leaving 3 bases of the junction unmatched. CDR3 length equals 15 residues. CDR1 SGHRS and CDR2 YFSETQ come from the germline V gene. Written as DNA, the CDR3 is TGCGCCAGCAGCTGGACAGGGGCGCGCACAGATACGCAGTATTTT. It specifies CASSWTGARTDTQYF.

The chain employs TRBV10-3 and TRBJ2-3; 7 bases agree with TRBD2. Trimming took 6 bases from V and 3 from J; bases not matched to a gene: 15. The length of the CDR3 is 17 residues. From germline, CDR1 is ENHRY and CDR2 SYGVKD. The CDR3 coding sequence is TGTGCCATCAGGCGGGGAGTGGCGGGAGCGGGGACAGATACGCAGTATTTT. Translated: CAIRRGVAGAGTDTQYF.

As concerns this clone: This same CDR3 is encoded by further DNA sequences in the sample. The V call is TRBV7-2, the J call TRBJ1-5; weak D call: TRBD1 (5 bases). CDR3 length equals 13 residues. V was clipped by 5 bases and J by 4 bases, with 9 bases between them. The germline CDR1 and CDR2 sequences are SGHTA and FQGNSA. The CDR3 DNA reads TGTGCCAGCAGCGGGCAGGGAAATCAGCCCCAGCATTTT. It yields the protein CASSGQGNQPQHF. Full variable domain (missing parts from reference TRBV7-2 and TRBJ1-5): GAGVSQSPSNKVTEKGKDVELRCDPISGHTALYWYRQSLGQGLEFLIYFQGNSAPDKSGLPSDRFSAERTGGSVSTLTIQRTQQEDSAVYLCASSGQGNQPQHFGDGTRLSIL.

The chain has TRBV10-2 and TRBJ2-7, with a weak D call TRBD1 (5 bases). The ends were cut back, 7 bases at V and 2 bases at J, with 9 bases in the middle. The CDR3 contains 12 residues. Germline lookup yields CDR1 WSHSY and CDR2 SAAADI. The CDR3 nucleotides read TGCGCCAGCAAGGCAGGGACCTACGAGCAGTACTTC. It translates to CASKAGTYEQYF.

This chain links TRBV7-9 with TRBJ1-3; D uncertain. CDR1 is SEHNR and CDR2 is FQNEAQ in the germline V gene (reference sequence). The CDR3 covers 14 residues. Trimming removed 5 bases at V and 3 bases at J, with 11 bases between. This CDR3 is CASSPTEIGNTIYF. CDR3 coding DNA: TGTGCCAGCAGCCCTACGGAGATTGGAAACACCATATATTTT.

The chain joins TRBV6-4 to TRBJ1-4; tentatively, D is TRBD1 (5 bases). Germline-derived CDR1 and CDR2 are MRHNA and SNTAGT. This CDR3 contains 15 residues. Between the trimmed V and J ends, which lost 0 bases and 8 bases, there was a span of 13 bases. The CDR3 protein is CASSDSDIRREKLFF. In DNA form, the CDR3 reads TGTGCCAGCAGTGACTCGGACATCCGAAGGGAAAAACTGTTTTTT.

V is TRBV5-5 and J is TRBJ2-3; D is tentatively TRBD1 or TRBD2 (5 bases each). V was shortened by 4 bases and J by 2 bases, with 11 bases between the two germline ends. There are 14 residues in the CDR3. From germline, CDR1 is SGHKS and CDR2 YYEKEE (reference sequence). The CDR3 DNA is TGTGCCAGCAGCACGGGACCAGCCACAGATACGCAGTATTTT. This encodes CASSTGPATDTQYF.